Following are 25 T cell receptor beta chains from one sample sequenced in a study of cytomegalovirus exposure and HLA in healthy donors. 60 Vbeta and 13 Jbeta primers were used in PCR. Profiling relied on immunoSEQ multiplex PCR, and the TCRdb table lists in-frame clones only, not all of them. The sample shows about 120,000 clones, roughly 83% of them seen only once. The sequencing sample was made of PBMCs. The source of these receptors is a man aged 25 to 40 in good health and CMV-seropositive.

A word on this clone: At one end the junction does not follow the germline gene, possibly because of a read error. The CDR3: CVSSPDRASGEQFF. The CDR3 DNA follows: TGTGTCAGCAGCCCGGACAGGGCGTCCGGTGAGCAGTTCTTC. This chain uses TRBV6-4 with TRBJ2-1, with 8 bases aligning to TRBD1. The V gene's germline CDR1 is MRHNA and CDR2 SNTAGT. There are 14 residues in the CDR3.

This chain uses TRBV28 with TRBJ2-4; 7 bases map to TRBD1. This CDR3 has 17 residues. Germline V gives CDR1 MDHEN, CDR2 SYDVKM. V shed 3 bases and J 1 base; nucleotides not matched to a gene: 9. CDR3 region: CASSLSRGGAAKNIQYF. The CDR3 DNA follows: TGTGCCAGCAGTTTGTCGCGAGGGGGCGCGGCCAAAAACATTCAGTACTTC.

J is TRBJ1-2 and V is TRBV18, with 8 bases identical to TRBD1. The CDR3 totals 14 residues. V lost 6 bases to trimming and J lost 4 bases; unmatched junction nucleotides: 7. Germline CDR1 is KGHSH and CDR2 is LQKENI. CDR3 in DNA: TGTGCCAGCTCCCTGGACAGGGTTGCCTATGGCTACACCTTC. This encodes CASSLDRVAYGYTF.

The V gene is TRBV6-1, the J gene TRBJ1-2; D is perhaps TRBD1 (5 bases). Trimming cost V 3 bases and J 11 bases, with 22 bases left between them. This CDR3 has 15 residues. Germline CDR1 MNHNS, CDR2 SASEGT. For the CDR3, the DNA is TGTGCCAGCAGTGACGGACCAGGGCGCTCGTCTGGTTACACCTTC. Translating it yields CASSDGPGRSSGYTF.

The chain is built from TRBV27 and TRBJ2-1, with TRBD2 matching over 14 bases. The CDR3 loop spans 17 amino acids. Per germline, CDR1 MNHEY and CDR2 SMNVEV (reference sequence). The ends lost 0 bases at V and 7 bases at J; junction bases unmatched: 5. CDR3 loop: CASSLSLGTSGSNEQFF. DNA of the CDR3: TGTGCCAGCAGTTTATCTCTTGGGACTAGCGGGAGTAATGAGCAGTTCTTC.

This clone was found a few times. Mismatch with germline at one junction end may stem from a read error. This chain links TRBV7-9 with TRBJ2-1; D is possibly TRBD2 (6 bases). The CDR3 contains 12 residues. From germline, CDR1 is SEHNR and CDR2 FQNEAQ (reference sequence). CDR3: CSSMDYYNEQFF. The CDR3 region has the DNA TGTTCCAGCATGGACTACTACAATGAGCAGTTCTTC.

The chain links TRBV6-1 to TRBJ2-1; 9 bases are shared with TRBD2. The germline V gene has CDR1 MNHNS and CDR2 SASEGT. The CDR3 consists of 14 residues. V lost 6 bases and J lost 6; bases outside the gene matches: 6. The CDR3 DNA sequence: TGTGCCAGCAGAGCGGGACTAGCTTTCAATGAGCAGTTCTTC. Translated: CASRAGLAFNEQFF.

J is TRBJ1-1 and V is TRBV6-5, with 9 bases aligning to TRBD1. This CDR3 has 13 residues. V was pared by 7 bases and J by 7 bases, with 7 bases of the junction left unmatched. The germline gives CDR1 MNHEY, CDR2 SVGAGI. The chain's CDR3 is CASTRWTGDEAFF. In DNA form, the CDR3 reads TGTGCCAGCACCAGATGGACAGGGGATGAAGCTTTCTTT.

The genes are TRBV11-2 and TRBJ2-3, with D tentatively TRBD1 (5 bases). Trimming shortened V by 3 bases and J by 2 bases, and 9 bases separated the two germline ends. CDR3 size: 14 residues. Germline V gene data show CDR1 as SGHAT and CDR2 as FQNNGV. The CDR3 region is CASSLRQITDTQYF. The CDR3 region has the DNA TGTGCCAGCAGCTTGAGACAGATCACAGATACGCAGTATTTT.

CDR3 DNA: TGTGCCAGCTCACCACCGCAAACATATGGCACAGATACGCAGTATTTT. Translation: CASSPPQTYGTDTQYF. V usage is TRBV18 and J usage is TRBJ2-3; D is uncertain. V was pared by 0 bases and J by 1 base, with 11 bases between. This CDR3 has 16 amino acids. Germline V gives CDR1 KGHSH, CDR2 LQKENI.

The gene calls are TRBV6-4 and TRBJ1-5; a weak D match, TRBD1 (6 bases). The germline V gene encodes CDR1 MRHNA and CDR2 SNTAGT. The V end was cut by 3 bases, the J end by 3 bases, with 9 bases between. The CDR3 spans 14 residues. CDR3 in amino acids: CASSEGADNQPQHF. The CDR3 nucleotides are TGTGCCAGCAGTGAGGGGGCGGACAATCAGCCCCAGCATTTT.

CDR3 coding DNA: TGCGCCAGCAGGGACAGGTCCACAGATACGCAGTATTTT. Translating it yields CASRDRSTDTQYF. V is TRBV5-1 and J is TRBJ2-3; 7 bases agree with TRBD1. V lost 5 bases and J lost 2; bases outside the gene matches: 2. Germline V gene lookup returns CDR1 SGHRS and CDR2 YFSETQ. This CDR3 contains 13 residues.

This clone was picked up a small number of times. The V and J genes are TRBV6-6 and TRBJ1-5; 7 bases align to TRBD1. Germline V gene data show CDR1 as MNHNY and CDR2 as SVGAGI (reference sequence). The CDR3 spans 15 residues. The V gene end was trimmed by 6 bases and the J gene end by 6 bases; junction bases not matched to a gene: 11. The CDR3 loop reads CASSRGQAWSQPQHF. The CDR3 DNA follows: TGTGCCAGCAGCCGCGGACAGGCGTGGAGTCAGCCCCAGCATTTT.

This clone was counted only a few times. V usage is TRBV15 and J usage is TRBJ1-2, with a possible D match to TRBD1 (6 bases). Germline CDR1 LNHNV, CDR2 YYDKDF (reference sequence). V lost 1 base and J lost 3, with 9 bases in between. The CDR3 extends over 14 amino acids. The CDR3 bases are TGTGCCACCAGCAGAGGTCAGGGGCACTATGGCTACACCTTC. It encodes CATSRGQGHYGYTF. The entire variable domain, with the rest obtained from reference TRBV15 and TRBJ1-2, is as follows: DAMVIQNPRYQVTQFGKPVTLSCSQTLNHNVMYWYQQKSSQAPKLLFHYYDKDFNNEADTPDNFQSRRPNTSFCFLDIRSPGLGDTAMYLCATSRGQGHYGYTFGSGTRLTVV.

This chain uses TRBV11-2 with TRBJ1-3; 7 bases align to TRBD1. This CDR3 has 17 residues. The V and J ends lost 3 bases and 0 bases, in that order; junction bases with no gene match: 8. Germline V gene sequence: CDR1 SGHAT, CDR2 FQNNGV. The chain's CDR3 is CASSFWGQSSSGNTIYF. The CDR3 DNA reads TGTGCCAGCAGCTTCTGGGGACAGTCCAGCTCTGGAAACACCATATATTTT.

This clone was seen a handful of times. The chain joins TRBV25-1 to TRBJ2-1; 10 bases are shared with TRBD1. In germline, CDR1 is MGHDK, CDR2 SYGVNS. V trimming: 3 bases; J trimming: 0 bases; junction bases outside the gene matches: 5. CDR3 length equals 17 residues. In nucleotides, the CDR3 is TGTGCCAGCAGTGACCTGGGACAGGGGCGCTCCTACAATGAGCAGTTCTTC. Translation: CASSDLGQGRSYNEQFF.

This clone was counted only a few times. CDR3 bases: TGTGCCAGCAGCGTAGGGAGGGGAGGTAGGGGCTACACCTTC. This translates into CASSVGRGGRGYTF. The chain uses TRBV9 and TRBJ1-2, with D perhaps matching TRBD1 (5 bases). This CDR3 has 14 amino acids. Between the trimmed V and J ends, which lost 0 bases and 8 bases, there was a span of 14 bases. Germline CDR1 is SGDLS and CDR2 is YYNGEE.

This chain uses TRBV5-4 with TRBJ2-5, with TRBD2 matching 10 bases. The CDR3 has 14 amino acids. Germline CDR1 is SGHNT and CDR2 is YYREEE (reference sequence). V trimming: 5 bases; J trimming: 1 base; junction bases outside the gene matches: 2. The DNA for the CDR3 is TGTGCCAGCAGGTGGACTAGCGGCCAAGAGACCCAGTACTTC. Its protein is CASRWTSGQETQYF.

The rearrangement links TRBV15 to TRBJ2-2; 7 positions agree with TRBD1. CDR1 and CDR2 from the germline V gene are LNHNV and YYDKDF (reference sequence). This CDR3 region has 15 residues. The V and J ends lost 2 bases and 6 bases, in that order; junction bases with no gene match: 6. CDR3 region: CATSRSRQGAGELFF. CDR3 nucleotide sequence: TGTGCCACCAGCAGATCAAGACAGGGAGCCGGGGAGCTGTTTTTT. Combining the CDR3 with reference TRBV15 and TRBJ2-2 gives the whole variable domain DAMVIQNPRYQVTQFGKPVTLSCSQTLNHNVMYWYQQKSSQAPKLLFHYYDKDFNNEADTPDNFQSRRPNTSFCFLDIRSPGLGDTAMYLCATSRSRQGAGELFFGEGSRLTVL.

This chain uses TRBV15 with TRBJ2-7; 11 bases fit TRBD2. The J segment lost 3 bases and the V segment lost 0 bases, leaving 7 bases of the junction unmatched. Germline V CDR1 and CDR2: LNHNV, YYDKDF (reference sequence). This CDR3 has 17 residues. The CDR3: CATSRDRASGRIYEQYF. The CDR3 coding sequence is TGTGCCACCAGCAGAGATCGGGCTAGCGGGAGGATCTACGAGCAGTACTTC.

The V call is TRBV10-3, the J call TRBJ1-5, with D possibly TRBD1 on 6 matching bases. This CDR3 is 15 amino acids long. V lost 0 bases, J lost 6 bases, and 12 bases lay in between. CDR1 and CDR2 from the germline V gene are ENHRY and SYGVKD. The CDR3 DNA reads as TGTGCCATCAGTGAGTCCCAGGGGTTCGCTCAGCCCCAGCATTTT. This gives the protein CAISESQGFAQPQHF.

This clone was detected a few times. The rearrangement links TRBV19 to TRBJ2-2; perhaps TRBD1 as D (6 bases). The V gene lost 5 bases and the J gene lost 1 base, with 11 bases spanning the gap. CDR3 length: 15 amino acids. The germline gives CDR1 LNHDA, CDR2 SQIVND (reference sequence). CDR3 in DNA: TGTGCCAGTAGTCCAGGACAGCTGAACACCGGGGAGCTGTTTTTT. Residues: CASSPGQLNTGELFF. The whole variable domain, remainder taken from reference TRBV19 and TRBJ2-2, is DGGITQSPKYLFRKEGQNVTLSCEQNLNHDAMYWYRQDPGQGLRLIYYSQIVNDFQKGDIAEGYSVSREKKESFPLTVTSAQKNPTAFYLCASSPGQLNTGELFFGEGSRLTVL.

The chain has TRBV30 and TRBJ1-5, with a tentative D call TRBD1 (6 bases). Germline CDR1 GTSNPN, CDR2 SVGIG (reference sequence). Deletions cut 2 bases from V and 5 bases from J, with 13 bases between. The CDR3 is 14 residues long. The CDR3 DNA is TGTGCCTGGAGTTTGCGGGGGCTGCATCAGCCCCAGCATTTT. Translated: CAWSLRGLHQPQHF.

By its share, this clone is medium-sized. The sample contains more than one DNA sequence encoding this CDR3. The chain couples TRBV11-1 to TRBJ1-3; 8 bases match TRBD1. With 5 bases clipped from V and 7 bases from J, the junction kept 1 base outside the gene matches. The CDR3 has 12 residues. Germline CDR1 reads SGHAT; CDR2 reads FQDESV (reference sequence). The CDR3 reads CASSRQGNTIYF. The DNA for the CDR3 is TGTGCCAGCAGCAGACAGGGGAACACCATATATTTT.

This chain's CDR3 is CASSMGQNYGYTF. For the CDR3, the DNA is TGTGCCAGTAGTATGGGACAGAACTATGGCTACACCTTC. The chain recombines TRBV19 with TRBJ1-2; 7 nucleotides line up with TRBD1. Germline CDR1 is LNHDA and CDR2 is SQIVND (reference sequence). This CDR3 region has 13 residues. Trimming at V came to 3 bases and at J to 2 bases, leaving 0 bases not matched to a gene.